Following are 15 T cell receptor beta chains from one sample sequenced in a study of blood T cells in healthy people across ages. Alongside a J-beta primer mix, a sample-barcoded 5' primer served in a second PCR lasting about 7 to 11 cycles. TCRdb re-analysed the 5' RACE reads in MiXCR, keeping a single row per CDR3 protein. Altogether more than 900,000 distinct CDR3 sequences are present, roughly a quarter being singletons, with the ten largest covering around 0.75%. In addition, the sample was reused for a study of T cells of mothers and their children.

The sample comprised blood. The receptors derive from a girl aged 2-15 years in good health.

The chain has TRBV3-1 and TRBJ2-5; 9 nucleotides match TRBD2. From germline, CDR1 is LGHDT and CDR2 YNNKEL (reference sequence). V lost 0 bases, J lost 2 bases, and 1 base stayed unmatched. CDR3 length: 15 residues. The CDR3 DNA follows: TGTGCCAGCAGCCAAGATGGACTAGCGCAAGAGACCCAGTACTTC. Translation: CASSQDGLAQETQYF.

This clonotype was seen a single time. The chain carries TRBV15 and TRBJ1-5, with TRBD1 matching 7 bases. The junction had 4 bases not matched to a gene; V was cut back by 6 bases and J by 5 bases. CDR1 and CDR2 (germline): LNHNV, YYDKDF (reference sequence). This CDR3 has 13 residues. CDR3 in amino acids: CATRRGQDQPQHF. CDR3 coding DNA: TGTGCCACCAGACGAGGACAGGATCAGCCCCAGCATTTT. Using reference TRBV15 and TRBJ1-5 for the parts outside the CDR3, the full variable domain is DAMVIQNPRYQVTQFGKPVTLSCSQTLNHNVMYWYQQKSSQAPKLLFHYYDKDFNNEADTPDNFQSRRPNTSFCFLDIRSPGLGDTAMYLCATRRGQDQPQHFGDGTRLSIL.

In this sample, this clonotype turned up a few times. V and J are TRBV7-2 and TRBJ2-5, with D tentatively TRBD2 (6 bases). Germline lookup yields CDR1 SGHTA and CDR2 FQGNSA. The length of the CDR3 is 15 residues. V dropped 5 bases and J dropped 0 bases, with 13 bases sitting between them. The CDR3 sequence is CASSLFGGNQETQYF. The CDR3 region has the DNA TGTGCCAGCAGCCTATTTGGAGGGAACCAAGAGACCCAGTACTTC.

This clonotype turned up a few times. V is TRBV12-3 or TRBV12-4 and J is TRBJ1-3; maybe TRBD1 (5 bases). The CDR3 totals 16 residues. Trimming removed 1 base at V and 0 bases at J, with 10 bases between. The CDR3 loop is CASSLGGLSSGNTIYF. The DNA of the CDR3 is TGTGCCAGCAGTTTAGGGGGACTAAGCTCTGGAAACACCATATATTTT.

This clonotype has more than one count but fewer than ten. The chain combines TRBV7-3 with TRBJ2-1, with 11 bases matching TRBD2. The CDR3 totals 16 residues. Germline V gene data show CDR1 as SGHTA and CDR2 as FQGTGA. V lost 1 base and J lost 9; bases outside the gene matches: 8. CDR3 nucleotide sequence: TGTGCCAGCAGCTTAATAGCGGGAGGGATGGGAGGTGAGCAGTTCTTC. This encodes CASSLIAGGMGGEQFF.

In this sample, this clonotype turned up a few times. This chain links TRBV3-1 with TRBJ2-1; D uncertain. V lost 0 bases to trimming and J lost 9 bases, with 9 bases between them. Germline-derived CDR1 and CDR2 are LGHDT and YNNKEL (reference sequence). There are 13 residues in the CDR3. The CDR3 sequence is CASSQEVRVEQFF. DNA of the CDR3: TGTGCCAGCAGCCAAGAGGTGCGCGTTGAGCAGTTCTTC.

This clonotype was seen a few times. This chain uses TRBV24-1 with TRBJ2-7, with D unclear. Trimming removed 3 bases at V and 7 bases at J, with 12 bases between. The length of the CDR3 is 13 residues. CDR1 and CDR2 (germline): KGHDR, SFDVKD. The CDR3: CATSDLASGEQYF. The DNA of the CDR3 is TGTGCCACCAGTGATCTGGCGTCCGGGGAGCAGTACTTC.

This clonotype was observed a few times. The V gene is TRBV9, the J gene TRBJ2-7; no clear D gene. Germline loops: CDR1 SGDLS, CDR2 YYNGEE. The CDR3 loop spans 13 amino acids. V lost 3 bases to trimming and J lost 3 bases, with 10 bases between them. CDR3: CASSAPSDYEQYF. The CDR3 nucleotides are TGTGCCAGCAGCGCCCCGTCTGACTACGAGCAGTACTTC.

This clonotype has just a few counts. Germline is not matched at one junction end, which may reflect a read error. The rearrangement joins TRBV7-2 to TRBJ2-3; tentative D call: TRBD2 (5 bases). CDR3 length: 18 residues. The germline CDR1 and CDR2 sequences are SGHTA and FQGNSA. The CDR3 reads CASSLAFPVLGGTDTQYF. The CDR3 bases are TGTGCCAGCAGTTTAGCGTTCCCTGTATTAGGCGGCACAGATACGCAGTATTTT. The entire variable domain, with the rest obtained from reference TRBV7-2 and TRBJ2-3, is as follows: GAGVSQSPSNKVTEKGKDVELRCDPISGHTALYWYRQSLGQGLEFLIYFQGNSAPDKSGLPSDRFSAERTGGSVSTLTIQRTQQEDSAVYLCASSLAFPVLGGTDTQYFGPGTRLTVL.

V is TRBV7-2 and J is TRBJ2-1, with 14 nucleotides matching TRBD2. The CDR3 is 19 amino acids. Germline V gives CDR1 SGHTA, CDR2 FQGNSA. The J segment lost 1 base and the V segment lost 1 base, leaving 6 bases of the junction unmatched. The CDR3 nucleotides are TGTGCCAGCAGCTTAGTTGGGACTAGCGGGAGATCGTCCTACAATGAGCAGTTCTTC. Its translation is CASSLVGTSGRSSYNEQFF. Filled out from reference TRBV7-2 and TRBJ2-1, the complete variable domain reads GAGVSQSPSNKVTEKGKDVELRCDPISGHTALYWYRQSLGQGLEFLIYFQGNSAPDKSGLPSDRFSAERTGGSVSTLTIQRTQQEDSAVYLCASSLVGTSGRSSYNEQFFGPGTRLTVL.

The gene calls are TRBV11-3 and TRBJ1-2; 7 positions match TRBD1. Germline CDR1 SGHNT, CDR2 YENEEA. Trimming at V came to 8 bases and at J to 2 bases, leaving 8 bases not matched to a gene. The CDR3 has 14 residues. CDR3 bases: TGTGCCAGCTATCTAAGGGGGCCGAACTATGGCTACACCTTC. Translated: CASYLRGPNYGYTF.

The chain has TRBV12-3 or TRBV12-4 and TRBJ2-5; D is possibly TRBD2 (7 bases). With the DNA end fitting TRBJ2-7 better, the J assignment may be wrong. This CDR3 is built from 14 residues. In DNA, the CDR3 is TGTGCCAGCAGTTCCGGGGGGCTTACCTACGAGCAGTACTTC. Translating it yields CASSSGGLTYEQYF.

This clonotype was detected a few times. Relative to the germline gene, one junction end is altered; a read error may explain this. V is TRBV4-2 and J is TRBJ1-2; D is possibly TRBD1 (6 bases). The CDR3 runs to 14 residues. Germline assignment: CDR1 LGHNA and CDR2 YNFKEQ. CDR3 sequence: CASSQDGGAGDSTF. CDR3 nucleotides: TGTGCCAGCAGCCAAGATGGGGGGGCGGGGGACTCTACTTTC.

The table lists this clonotype with a few counts. The chain is built from TRBV20-1 and TRBJ2-3; TRBD2 might be the D (5 bases). The CDR3 covers 13 residues. Germline values: CDR1 DFQATT, CDR2 SNEGSKA (reference sequence). V lost 6 bases and J 3 bases, leaving 13 bases between the germline ends. CDR3 nucleotides: TGCAGTGCCGAGGGTTTGGCGACAGATACGCAGTATTTT. As protein: CSAEGLATDTQYF.

This sequence joins TRBV9 and TRBJ2-1, with a weak D call TRBD2 (6 bases). This CDR3 is 15 amino acids long. Germline-derived CDR1 and CDR2 are SGDLS and YYNGEE. V gave up 3 bases and J gave up 1 base, with 11 bases separating them. DNA of the CDR3: TGTGCCAGCAGCGAAACGGGAGTATCCTACAATGAGCAGTTCTTC. This sequence encodes CASSETGVSYNEQFF.